These T cell receptor beta chains were read from a single sample in a study of blood T cell repertoires in COVID-19. Some clones are missing from TCRdb's copy, which holds only in-frame ones; the method was immunoSEQ multiplex PCR. The sample consists of 140,000 or so clones, over 80% of them appearing once. The sample taken for sequencing was PBMCs or T cells enriched from blood (not recorded which). The receptors derive from a woman in her thirties or forties who had recovered from COVID-19. The CDR3 runs from the conserved cysteine through the conserved F or W. Each record gives: clone size, V gene, J gene, CDR3 protein. A clone size is listed for some rows: how often the clone was seen (once, few, many), or a class if it is expanded.

abundance: once
v_gene: TRBV27
j_gene: TRBJ2-7
CDR3aa: CASSFGRRNEQYF

abundance: many
v_gene: TRBV6-5
j_gene: TRBJ2-1
CDR3aa: CASSPGHWSYNEQFF

abundance: few
v_gene: TRBV7-9
j_gene: TRBJ1-1
CDR3aa: CASSLTTGNTEAFF

abundance: NA
v_gene: TRBV19
j_gene: TRBJ2-7
CDR3aa: CASSSSGGLDEQYF

abundance: NA
v_gene: TRBV7-8
j_gene: TRBJ1-5
CDR3aa: CASSSIGQGANQLQHF

abundance: NA
v_gene: TRBV10-3
j_gene: TRBJ1-4
CDR3aa: CAISDESGSTGKLFF

abundance: NA
v_gene: TRBV27
j_gene: TRBJ2-2
CDR3aa: CASSFLQDNTGELFF

abundance: NA
v_gene: TRBV5-6
j_gene: TRBJ2-7
CDR3aa: CASNSGTTYEQYF

abundance: NA
v_gene: TRBV7-9
j_gene: TRBJ1-2
CDR3aa: CASSLGGRDEHYGYTF

abundance: once
v_gene: TRBV11-2
j_gene: TRBJ2-4
CDR3aa: CASSLEAGVGDIQYF

abundance: NA
v_gene: TRBV19
j_gene: TRBJ1-1
CDR3aa: CASNPRTGKAFF

abundance: NA
v_gene: TRBV6-1
j_gene: TRBJ2-1
CDR3aa: CASSVAESSYNEQFF

abundance: NA
v_gene: TRBV28
j_gene: TRBJ1-3
CDR3aa: CASNPGDGNTIYF

abundance: NA
v_gene: TRBV7-9
j_gene: TRBJ2-7
CDR3aa: CASSSTFYRGPTYEQYF

abundance: few
v_gene: TRBV24-1
j_gene: TRBJ2-1
CDR3aa: CATRGAEDEQFF

abundance: NA
v_gene: TRBV12-3/TRBV12-4
j_gene: TRBJ1-6
CDR3aa: CASSFGGSPLHF

abundance: NA
v_gene: TRBV5-1
j_gene: TRBJ1-1
CDR3aa: CASSDDRALWGTEAFF

abundance: NA
v_gene: TRBV9
j_gene: TRBJ1-2
CDR3aa: CASSVGGYGYTF

abundance: NA
v_gene: TRBV5-6
j_gene: TRBJ2-5
CDR3aa: CASSPRGVGETQYF

abundance: NA
v_gene: TRBV5-8
j_gene: TRBJ2-1
CDR3aa: CASNWGGSATTSSYNEQFF

abundance: NA
v_gene: TRBV12-5
j_gene: TRBJ2-1
CDR3aa: CASGLGQGNEQFF

abundance: NA
v_gene: TRBV19
j_gene: TRBJ1-3
CDR3aa: CASSVQSSGNTIYF

abundance: once
v_gene: TRBV11-2
j_gene: TRBJ2-7
CDR3aa: CASSPPGLAGFVEQYF

abundance: NA
v_gene: TRBV5-1
j_gene: TRBJ2-1
CDR3aa: CASSRISGENNEQFF

abundance: NA
v_gene: TRBV6-5
j_gene: TRBJ2-7
CDR3aa: CASSLRTATYEQYF

abundance: NA
v_gene: TRBV5-4
j_gene: TRBJ2-3
CDR3aa: CASSLDSGGSTDTQYF

abundance: NA
v_gene: TRBV27
j_gene: TRBJ2-2
CDR3aa: CASSPTGTGILSGELFF

abundance: NA
v_gene: TRBV12-3/TRBV12-4
j_gene: TRBJ2-7
CDR3aa: CASSLALREQYF

abundance: NA
v_gene: TRBV5-6
j_gene: TRBJ1-3
CDR3aa: CASSLAQAGGNTIYF

abundance: NA
v_gene: TRBV19
j_gene: TRBJ2-7
CDR3aa: CASSIRLAYEQYF

abundance: NA
v_gene: TRBV21-1
j_gene: TRBJ2-7
CDR3aa: CASIRDRSYEQYF

abundance: few
v_gene: TRBV3-1/TRBV3-2
j_gene: TRBJ2-5
CDR3aa: CASSQDWGGTQYF